These T cell receptor beta chains were read from a single sample in a study of blood T cells in healthy people across ages. TCRdb reprocessed the 5' RACE reads with MiXCR, giving one entry per CDR3 protein. This sample has 700,000 or so distinct CDR3 sequences; 20% to 25% occur once, and the top ten carry under 25%. The sequencing sample was made of blood. The receptors were sampled from a man in his 70s in good health. Both conserved end residues are part of each CDR3. A D gene is named only where the DNA matches it firmly. Clone size is given for some rows only: seen once, a few or many times, or a class if the clone is expanded.

clone size: .; V gene: TRBV5-6; J gene: TRBJ2-4; D gene: TRBD2; CDR3 protein: CASSLGRGRAVYF; CDR3 DNA: TGTGCCAGCAGCTTGGGTCGCGGGAGGGCTGTGTACTTC
clone size: .; V gene: TRBV29-1; J gene: TRBJ2-4; D gene: .; CDR3 protein: CSVVMVGTGENIQYF; CDR3 DNA: TGCAGCGTTGTTATGGTGGGCACGGGCGAAAACATTCAGTACTTC
clone size: .; V gene: TRBV5-1; J gene: TRBJ2-1; D gene: .; CDR3 protein: CASSLYRTHNEQFF; CDR3 DNA: TGCGCCAGCAGCTTATATAGAACGCACAATGAGCAGTTCTTC
clone size: few; V gene: TRBV29-1; J gene: TRBJ2-1; D gene: .; CDR3 protein: CSVDYLEQFF; CDR3 DNA: TGCAGCGTTGACTACCTCGAGCAGTTCTTC
clone size: .; V gene: TRBV5-5; J gene: TRBJ2-6; D gene: TRBD1; CDR3 protein: CATGQGASGANVLTF; CDR3 DNA: TGTGCCACTGGACAGGGTGCCTCTGGGGCCAACGTCCTGACTTTC
clone size: many; V gene: TRBV7-9; J gene: TRBJ1-2; D gene: .; CDR3 protein: CASSDSSGVYGYTF; CDR3 DNA: TGTGCCAGCAGCGACTCTTCAGGTGTCTATGGCTACACCTTC
clone size: few; V gene: TRBV20-1; J gene: TRBJ2-2; D gene: .; CDR3 protein: CSGQASGSSTGELFF; CDR3 DNA: TGCAGTGGCCAAGCGTCCGGTAGCAGCACCGGGGAGCTGTTTTTT
clone size: few; V gene: TRBV10-2; J gene: TRBJ2-1; D gene: TRBD2; CDR3 protein: CASIRAGGPHNEQFF; CDR3 DNA: TGCGCCAGCATCCGAGCGGGGGGGCCCCACAATGAGCAGTTCTTC
clone size: few; V gene: TRBV12-3/TRBV12-4; J gene: TRBJ1-5; D gene: .; CDR3 protein: CASSFQEPQPQHF; CDR3 DNA: TGTGCCAGCAGTTTTCAGGAGCCCCAGCCCCAGCATTTT
clone size: few; V gene: TRBV18; J gene: TRBJ2-7; D gene: .; CDR3 protein: CASTQGTNPSYEQYF; CDR3 DNA: TGTGCCAGCACACAGGGAACAAACCCCTCCTACGAGCAGTACTTC
clone size: .; V gene: TRBV20-1; J gene: TRBJ1-4; D gene: .; CDR3 protein: CSARGDQGLFF; CDR3 DNA: TGCAGTGCTAGAGGGGACCAGGGACTGTTTTTT
clone size: .; V gene: TRBV6-2/TRBV6-3; J gene: TRBJ2-3; D gene: TRBD1; CDR3 protein: CASSDRGTDTQYF; CDR3 DNA: TGTGCCAGCAGCGACAGGGGAACAGATACGCAGTATTTT
clone size: few; V gene: TRBV5-1; J gene: TRBJ2-1; D gene: TRBD1; CDR3 protein: CASSLVQGVWNEQFF; CDR3 DNA: TGCGCCAGCAGCTTGGTCCAGGGGGTTTGGAATGAGCAGTTCTTC
clone size: .; V gene: TRBV20-1; J gene: TRBJ2-5; D gene: TRBD2; CDR3 protein: CSARLPGLGQETQYF; CDR3 DNA: TGCAGTGCGCGCCTTCCGGGACTAGGACAAGAGACCCAGTACTTC
clone size: few; V gene: TRBV5-1; J gene: TRBJ2-1; D gene: .; CDR3 protein: CASSLRRSNNEQFF; CDR3 DNA: TGCGCCAGCAGCTTGAGGAGATCAAACAATGAGCAGTTCTTC
clone size: few; V gene: TRBV7-3; J gene: TRBJ2-1; D gene: TRBD2; CDR3 protein: CASSLSAPSGRVFFHEQFF; CDR3 DNA: TGTGCCAGCAGCTTATCAGCCCCTAGCGGGAGGGTTTTTTTCCATGAGCAGTTCTTC
clone size: .; V gene: TRBV20-1; J gene: TRBJ2-3; D gene: .; CDR3 protein: CSSSVTTDTQYF; CDR3 DNA: TGCAGTAGTAGCGTGACCACAGATACGCAGTATTTT
clone size: few; V gene: TRBV5-6; J gene: TRBJ1-2; D gene: .; CDR3 protein: CASSLRGGAVGYTF; CDR3 DNA: TGTGCCAGCAGCTTACGGGGGGGGGCTGTTGGCTACACCTTC
clone size: few; V gene: TRBV6-5; J gene: TRBJ1-6; D gene: .; CDR3 protein: CASSYRPESSYNSPLHF; CDR3 DNA: TGTGCCAGCAGTTACCGACCTGAAAGCTCCTATAATTCACCCCTCCACTTT
clone size: .; V gene: TRBV27; J gene: TRBJ1-1; D gene: .; CDR3 protein: CASTLSGGLLTEAFF; CDR3 DNA: TGTGCCAGCACTCTATCGGGGGGGCTGCTCACTGAAGCTTTCTTT
clone size: few; V gene: TRBV11-2; J gene: TRBJ2-1; D gene: TRBD2; CDR3 protein: CASRRGSIIEQFF; CDR3 DNA: TGTGCCAGCAGGCGGGGGTCTATAATTGAGCAGTTCTTC
clone size: once; V gene: TRBV30; J gene: TRBJ1-2; D gene: .; CDR3 protein: CAWSVGAQGYTF; CDR3 DNA: TGTGCCTGGAGTGTAGGGGCGCAGGGCTACACCTTC
clone size: .; V gene: TRBV5-1; J gene: TRBJ2-3; D gene: .; CDR3 protein: CASSLKGMGPVLSTDTQYF; CDR3 DNA: TGCGCCAGCAGCCTGAAAGGGATGGGACCAGTACTTAGCACAGATACGCAGTATTTT
clone size: .; V gene: TRBV25-1; J gene: TRBJ2-5; D gene: .; CDR3 protein: CASSELGGLGETQYF; CDR3 DNA: TGTGCCAGCAGTGAATTGGGTGGGTTGGGAGAGACCCAGTACTTC
clone size: .; V gene: TRBV20-1; J gene: TRBJ2-1; D gene: .; CDR3 protein: CSAITRGNEQFF; CDR3 DNA: TGCAGTGCCATAACGAGGGGGAATGAGCAGTTCTTC
clone size: .; V gene: TRBV20-1; J gene: TRBJ2-1; D gene: TRBD2; CDR3 protein: CTGGLAGLSEQFF; CDR3 DNA: TGCACCGGGGGACTAGCGGGATTGAGTGAGCAGTTCTTC
clone size: few; V gene: TRBV20-1; J gene: TRBJ2-5; D gene: .; CDR3 protein: CSARVGRVGETQYF; CDR3 DNA: TGCAGTGCTAGAGTGGGCAGGGTCGGAGAGACCCAGTACTTC
clone size: .; V gene: TRBV6-2/TRBV6-3; J gene: TRBJ2-4; D gene: .; CDR3 protein: CASSYRDGQNGNIQYF; CDR3 DNA: TGTGCCAGCAGTTACCGGGACGGGCAAAATGGGAACATTCAGTACTTC
clone size: .; V gene: TRBV12-3/TRBV12-4; J gene: TRBJ2-1; D gene: .; CDR3 protein: CASRGSSDNEQFF; CDR3 DNA: TGTGCCAGCAGGGGGAGCTCCGACAATGAGCAGTTCTTC
clone size: few; V gene: TRBV29-1; J gene: TRBJ2-2; D gene: .; CDR3 protein: CSVDWKKTGELFF; CDR3 DNA: TGCAGCGTGGACTGGAAAAAGACCGGGGAGCTGTTTTTT
clone size: .; V gene: TRBV5-1; J gene: TRBJ2-3; D gene: TRBD2; CDR3 protein: CASSLVPGLSGIGANTDTQYF; CDR3 DNA: TGCGCCAGCAGCTTGGTCCCAGGACTCAGCGGGATCGGGGCCAACACAGATACGCAGTATTTT
clone size: .; V gene: TRBV7-9; J gene: TRBJ1-1; D gene: .; CDR3 protein: CASSSTSVNTKAFF; CDR3 DNA: TGTGCCAGCAGCTCTACGAGCGTGAACACTAAAGCTTTCTTT
clone size: .; V gene: TRBV7-7; J gene: TRBJ2-1; D gene: .; CDR3 protein: CASSLELSHEQFF; CDR3 DNA: TGTGCCAGCAGCTTAGAACTATCCCATGAGCAGTTCTTC
clone size: few; V gene: TRBV20-1; J gene: TRBJ2-1; D gene: TRBD1; CDR3 protein: CSARRTGENEQFF; CDR3 DNA: TGCAGTGCTAGAAGGACAGGGGAGAATGAGCAGTTCTTC
clone size: .; V gene: TRBV12-3/TRBV12-4; J gene: TRBJ1-5; D gene: .; CDR3 protein: CASIRGSGQPQHF; CDR3 DNA: TGTGCCAGCATACGTGGGTCGGGTCAGCCCCAGCATTTT
clone size: few; V gene: TRBV29-1; J gene: TRBJ1-1; D gene: TRBD1; CDR3 protein: CSAQGARDTEAFF; CDR3 DNA: TGCAGCGCTCAGGGGGCTAGGGACACTGAAGCTTTCTTT